This T cell receptor beta chain stems from a study of blood T cell repertoires in COVID-19. Whole-study context: Nucleic acid was either cDNA or gDNA, and it came from T cells, B-cell-depleted T cells, or PBMCs.

Clones were read by immunoSEQ multiplex PCR, and TCRdb kept only the in-frame ones, dropping some. The sample records 250,000 to 350,000 clones, approximately 84% being singletons. Seattle patients were enrolled while actively infected and followed longitudinally. J lost 4 bases, V lost 2 bases, and 6 bases had no gene match. CDR3 length: 15 residues. Germline lookup yields CDR1 MNHEY and CDR2 SVGAGI. The genes are TRBV6-5 and TRBJ2-5, with 8 bases lining up with TRBD2. The origin of this receptor is a human donor with COVID-19, enrolled during active disease. The donor label of this sample is uncertain. The sample comprised peripheral blood. Here the CDR3 DNA reads TGTGCCAGCAGTTACCGGCGACTAGCGAGAGAGACCCAGTACTTC. Amino acid sequence: CASSYRRLARETQYF.